This record concerns one T cell receptor beta chain sequence. Sequenced by immunoSEQ multiplex PCR; TCRdb stores in-frame clones only, minus some. The profile shows roughly 46,000 clones, 86% of them singletons. Before being deemed recovered, Cohort 3 donors had two negative PCRs, clearance, or symptom resolution. CDR1 SGHDT and CDR2 YYEEEE come from the germline V gene. With 3 bases clipped from V and 10 bases from J, the junction kept 7 bases outside the gene matches. This CDR3 contains 14 residues. These data originate in a study of blood T cell repertoires in COVID-19. The sample taken for sequencing was PBMCs or T cells enriched from blood (not recorded which). This TCR was sampled from a woman in her 50s who had recovered from COVID-19. V is TRBV5-6 and J is TRBJ1-6; the match to TRBD1 covers 7 bases. Here the CDR3 DNA reads TGTGCCAGCAGCTCGACAGGGTTCGAATCACCCCTCCACTTT. Translating gives CASSSTGFESPLHF.